The sample holds a few counts of the clone carrying this T cell receptor beta chain. Its matching antigen is unknown. The data derive from a study of cytomegalovirus exposure and HLA in healthy donors. V was trimmed by 3 bases and J by 3 bases, leaving 8 bases between them. The CDR3 is 13 residues long. CDR1 is SNHLY, CDR2 FYNNEI, per germline. This PCR relied on a set of 60 Vbeta primers and 13 Jbeta primers. The protocol was immunoSEQ multiplex PCR, while the TCRdb copy is restricted to in-frame clones and leaves out a portion. The sample consists of about 190,000 clones, around 87% of them appearing once. Each donor was healthy, and each was a bone marrow donor. General study findings and limits: There were three CMV-associated chains whose specificity for CMV antigens was confirmed in vitro. As was reported, the classifier diagnosed cytomegalovirus status with high specificity and sensitivity.

This chain links TRBV2 with TRBJ1-2; D is perhaps TRBD1 (6 bases). This TCR came from a young man in good health and CMV-seronegative. Sample: PBMCs. The CDR3 nucleotides are TGTGCCAGCAGTGAGGGACAAGACTATGGCTACACCTTC. Residues: CASSEGQDYGYTF.